Each of the 27 T cell receptor beta chains below was sequenced from the same sample in a study of T cell clones after liver transplantation. The table came from immunoSEQ multiplex PCR; TCRdb's copy has only in-frame clones and leaves some out. The data show about 120,000 clones, around nine tenths seen once. The source was CD4+ T cells from blood, collected 12 months after liver transplant. Receptor source: a human patient who received a liver transplant. The T cells may partly be graft donor cells.

The sample holds one count of this clone. The chain couples TRBV28 to TRBJ2-7; TRBD2 aligns across 7 bases. This CDR3 contains 15 residues. Germline V gene lookup returns CDR1 MDHEN and CDR2 SYDVKM. Trimming cost V 5 bases and J 4 bases; bases outside gene matches: 11. The CDR3 nucleotides are TGTGCCAGCAGTCCCCCGACGACTAGCCGGTACGAGCAGTACTTC. Translating gives CASSPPTTSRYEQYF.

The chain recombines TRBV27 with TRBJ1-5; a weak D match, TRBD1 (6 bases). The CDR3 runs 13 residues. V was cut by 10 bases and J by 5 bases, with 15 bases left in between. Germline assignment: CDR1 MNHEY and CDR2 SMNVEV (reference sequence). The CDR3, as DNA: TGTGCCACCGCCCAGGGGTGGTATCAGCCCCAGCATTTT. It yields the protein CATAQGWYQPQHF.

The chain employs TRBV5-8 and TRBJ2-2; D perhaps matches TRBD1 (6 bases). The CDR3 consists of 14 residues. Germline lookup yields CDR1 SGHTS and CDR2 YDEGEE. Trimming stripped 0 bases from V and 6 bases from J, with 9 bases between. The CDR3 reads CASSLDRAPGELFF. CDR3 bases: TGTGCCAGCAGCTTGGACAGGGCTCCCGGGGAGCTGTTTTTT.

The rearrangement joins TRBV7-9 to TRBJ2-2, with D perhaps matching TRBD2 (5 bases). This CDR3 has 14 residues. The V gene's germline CDR1 is SEHNR and CDR2 FQNEAQ (reference sequence). Trimming took 7 bases from V and 1 from J, leaving 10 bases between them. CDR3 nucleotide sequence: TGTGCCAGCACAGCGGACGGGAACACCGGGGAGCTGTTTTTT. It codes for CASTADGNTGELFF.

The chain combines TRBV5-4 with TRBJ1-1, with D possibly matching TRBD1 (6 bases). V was clipped by 3 bases and J by 8 bases, with 23 bases between them. The CDR3 contains 16 residues. In germline, CDR1 is SGHNT, CDR2 YYREEE (reference sequence). The CDR3 DNA reads TGTGCCAGCAGCTCAACTCAAGGACAGAAAAAAGCAGAAGCTTTCTTT. Translating it yields CASSSTQGQKKAEAFF. Complete variable domain (other parts from reference TRBV5-4 and TRBJ1-1): ETGVTQSPTHLIKTRGQQVTLRCSSQSGHNTVSWYQQALGQGPQFIFQYYREEENGRGNFPPRFSGLQFPNYSSELNVNALELDDSALYLCASSSTQGQKKAEAFFGQGTRLTVV.

In nucleotides, the CDR3 is TGTGCCAGCAGCGAAGTACCAGGGGGTCATATTGGCTACACCTTC. Amino acids: CASSEVPGGHIGYTF. The chain recombines TRBV9 with TRBJ1-2; 7 bases agree with TRBD1. The CDR3 covers 15 residues. V gave up 3 bases and J gave up 7 bases; unmatched junction bases: 12. The germline CDR1 and CDR2 sequences are SGDLS and YYNGEE.

The chain employs TRBV5-5 and TRBJ2-5; D call uncertain. The V end was cut by 0 bases, the J end by 5 bases, with 11 bases between. Germline CDR1 reads SGHKS; CDR2 reads YYEKEE (reference sequence). This CDR3 has 14 amino acids. In DNA form, the CDR3 reads TGTGCCAGCAGCTTGGCCGTGCGGCTGGAGACCCAGTACTTC. Translating gives CASSLAVRLETQYF. The complete variable domain, with remaining parts taken from reference TRBV5-5 and TRBJ2-5, reads DAGVTQSPTHLIKTRGQQVTLRCSPISGHKSVSWYQQVLGQGPQFIFQYYEKEERGRGNFPDRFSARQFPNYSSELNVNALLLGDSALYLCASSLAVRLETQYFGPGTRLLVL.

The chain employs TRBV9 and TRBJ2-7, with TRBD1 matching over 10 bases. V shed 10 bases and J 7 bases; nucleotides not matched to a gene: 14. The CDR3 length is 14 residues. Germline V lookup: CDR1 SGDLS, CDR2 YYNGEE. The CDR3 sequence is CASGVGQGTREQYF. CDR3 bases: TGTGCCTCGGGGGTGGGACAGGGGACGCGGGAGCAGTACTTC.

J is TRBJ2-1 and V is TRBV5-1; 10 bases are shared with TRBD2. The trim removed 4 bases at V and 8 bases at J, leaving 6 bases unmatched. The CDR3 covers 14 residues. The germline gives CDR1 SGHRS, CDR2 YFSETQ. The CDR3 DNA sequence: TGCGCCAGCAGCGATGGGACTAGCGCGGATGAGCAGTTCTTC. It translates to CASSDGTSADEQFF.

V is TRBV18 and J is TRBJ2-3; D perhaps matches TRBD2 (5 bases). Germline assignment: CDR1 KGHSH and CDR2 LQKENI. This CDR3 region has 15 residues. V lost 3 bases and J 6 bases, leaving 16 bases between the germline ends. Here the CDR3 reads CASSPFSQSGDTQYF. CDR3 DNA: TGTGCCAGCTCACCGTTTTCCCAGTCGGGGGATACGCAGTATTTT.

The sample holds a few counts of this clone. The J gene is TRBJ1-2, the V gene TRBV13; the match to TRBD1 covers 8 bases. This CDR3 contains 13 residues. J gave up 4 bases and V 5 bases, and 3 bases lay outside the gene matches. Germline V CDR1 and CDR2: PRHDT, FYEKMQ (reference sequence). This CDR3 is CASSTGTGYGYTF. CDR3 in DNA: TGTGCCAGCAGCACCGGGACAGGCTATGGCTACACCTTC.

This chain's CDR3 is CARSFGQLQETQYF. The CDR3 nucleotides read TGTGCCAGAAGCTTCGGACAGCTACAAGAGACCCAGTACTTC. The J gene is TRBJ2-5, the V gene TRBV5-3; tentatively, D is TRBD1 (6 bases). TRBV5-3 falls under the ORF class, with uncertain function. The CDR3 consists of 14 residues. Trimming stripped 2 bases from V and 2 bases from J, with 10 bases between.

The chain employs TRBV12-5 and TRBJ1-1; D is uncertain. The CDR3 spans 11 residues. The germline V gene encodes CDR1 LGHNT and CDR2 FRNRAP. V shed 8 bases and J shed 1 base, with 5 bases lying between them. Here the CDR3 DNA reads TGTGCTAGTAACACGAACACTGAAGCTTTCTTT. Residues: CASNTNTEAFF.

The sample holds one count of this clone. The V and J genes are TRBV5-1 and TRBJ1-2; 8 nucleotides agree with TRBD1. This CDR3 region has 16 residues. Germline trimming cut 3 bases from V and 3 bases from J; bases unmatched to any gene: 10. CDR1 is SGHRS, CDR2 YFSETQ, per germline. Written as DNA, the CDR3 is TGCGCCAGCAGCTCCGCGATTGAGACAGGGGACTATGGCTACACCTTC. Amino acids: CASSSAIETGDYGYTF.

This chain uses TRBV4-2 with TRBJ2-7; 13 nucleotides match TRBD2. Germline V gene lookup returns CDR1 LGHNA and CDR2 YNFKEQ. The J segment lost 3 bases and the V segment lost 2 bases, leaving 7 bases of the junction unmatched. This CDR3 contains 17 residues. CDR3 bases: TGTGCCAGCAGCCAACTACTAGCGGGAGGGCCATACTACGAGCAGTACTTC. Translating gives CASSQLLAGGPYYEQYF.

This sequence joins TRBV6-5 and TRBJ2-3; D gene ambiguous. Germline values: CDR1 MNHEY, CDR2 SVGAGI. V was cut by 6 bases and J by 4 bases, with 14 bases left in between. The CDR3 length is 14 residues. For the CDR3, the DNA is TGTGCCAGCAGCCCCCATCTCAGCGCAGATACGCAGTATTTT. Its translation is CASSPHLSADTQYF.

V usage is TRBV10-1 and J usage is TRBJ2-1; 9 nucleotides align to TRBD2. V shed 6 bases and J 14 bases; nucleotides not matched to a gene: 11. Per germline, CDR1 WNHNN and CDR2 SYGVQD (reference sequence). The CDR3 has 13 residues. CDR3 bases: TGCGCCAGCAGCACGAGGCGCGGGGGGGGAGAGTTCTTC. Protein product: CASSTRRGGGEFF.

This clone was counted once. The chain couples TRBV5-1 to TRBJ2-5, with D possibly TRBD1 on 5 matching bases. This CDR3 comprises 15 residues. From germline, CDR1 is SGHRS and CDR2 YFSETQ. V lost 0 bases and J lost 2, with 11 bases in between. The CDR3 coding sequence is TGCGCCAGCAGCTTGGTACTGACAGCACAAGAGACCCAGTACTTC. It specifies CASSLVLTAQETQYF.

The chain employs TRBV7-9 and TRBJ2-7; D is unresolved. CDR3 size: 13 residues. CDR1 and CDR2 (germline): SEHNR, FQNEAQ (reference sequence). V was clipped by 1 base and J by 3 bases, with 7 bases between them. The CDR3 loop is CASSLGADYEQYF. As DNA, the CDR3 is TGTGCCAGCAGCTTAGGCGCGGACTACGAGCAGTACTTC.

The chain is built from TRBV5-4 and TRBJ2-7; a possible D gene is TRBD1 (8 bases). The CDR3 has 14 amino acids. Per the germline V gene, CDR1 is SGHNT and CDR2 is YYREEE (reference sequence). Trimming cost V 0 bases and J 5 bases, with 12 bases left between them. The DNA for the CDR3 is TGTGCCAGCAGCTTGGACAGGGGGGGCCACGAGCAGTACTTC. Translation gives CASSLDRGGHEQYF.

V is TRBV29-1 and J is TRBJ1-2, with 10 bases matching TRBD1. Germline assignment: CDR1 SQVTM and CDR2 ANQGSEA. Trimming at V came to 7 bases and at J to 6 bases, leaving 17 bases not matched to a gene. The CDR3 consists of 16 residues. CDR3 sequence (DNA): TGCAGCGCCGCAGCCGAGACAGGGGGCTCTGGGGATGGCTACACCTTC. Translating gives CSAAAETGGSGDGYTF. The full variable domain, completed using reference TRBV29-1 and TRBJ1-2, is SAVISQKPSRDICQRGTSLTIQCQVDSQVTMMFWYRQQPGQSLTLIATANQGSEATYESGFVIDKFPISRPNLTFSTLTVSNMSPEDSSIYLCSAAAETGGSGDGYTFGSGTRLTVV.

The chain recombines TRBV5-6 with TRBJ1-2; D ambiguous. Germline CDR1 and CDR2: SGHDT and YYEEEE. V was trimmed by 0 bases and J by 0 bases, leaving 9 bases between them. This CDR3 spans 15 amino acids. CDR3 protein: CASSLVAATNYGYTF. In DNA, the CDR3 is TGTGCCAGCAGCTTGGTGGCAGCTACTAACTATGGCTACACCTTC.

This chain uses TRBV28 with TRBJ2-7; tentative D call: TRBD2 (5 bases). Germline V gene data show CDR1 as MDHEN and CDR2 as SYDVKM. The CDR3 contains 14 residues. Trimming stripped 5 bases from V and 1 base from J, with 12 bases between. The CDR3 is CASSPLGVSYEQYF. The CDR3 DNA is TGTGCCAGCAGTCCTTTGGGAGTTTCCTACGAGCAGTACTTC.

V is TRBV5-1 and J is TRBJ2-2, with D uncertain. Germline loops: CDR1 SGHRS, CDR2 YFSETQ. V was clipped by 0 bases and J by 2 bases, with 5 bases between them. The CDR3 is 14 amino acids. CDR3 DNA sequence: TGCGCCAGCAGCTTGGAAGACAACACCGGGGAGCTGTTTTTT. This sequence encodes CASSLEDNTGELFF.

This clone was recorded a few times. This chain connects TRBV18 to TRBJ1-1; 8 bases fit TRBD1. Germline V gives CDR1 KGHSH, CDR2 LQKENI. The CDR3 is 16 residues long. V was clipped by 6 bases and J by 1 base; unmatched bases: 10. In nucleotides, the CDR3 is TGTGCCAGCTCTCGTGGACAGGGCGATGAGAACACTGAAGCTTTCTTT. Translated, it gives CASSRGQGDENTEAFF.

The chain links TRBV27 to TRBJ2-7; TRBD1 or TRBD2 may be the D gene (5 bases each). V lost 5 bases and J 7 bases, leaving 15 bases between the germline ends. The germline V gene encodes CDR1 MNHEY and CDR2 SMNVEV (reference sequence). The CDR3 is 13 residues long. For the CDR3, the DNA is TGTGCCAGCAGTCCACGGGACGGCCGGGAGCAGTACTTC. Protein: CASSPRDGREQYF.

This sequence joins TRBV5-1 and TRBJ1-2; D unclear. Germline V gene lookup returns CDR1 SGHRS and CDR2 YFSETQ. The V gene lost 0 bases and the J gene lost 4 bases, with 7 bases spanning the gap. The CDR3 contains 13 residues. The CDR3 here is CASSLGDLYGYTF. CDR3 DNA: TGCGCCAGCAGCTTGGGGGATCTCTATGGCTACACCTTC.